Below are 8 T cell receptor beta chains sequenced from a single sample in a study of T-cell reconstitution after alpha-beta-depleted transplantation in children. For TCRbeta, the library was prepared with unique molecular identifiers. TCRdb re-derived calls from the PCR reads in MiXCR, one entry per CDR3 protein. This sample has a few hundred thousand distinct CDR3 sequences, with about a sixth found just once. Sequences were derived from PBMCs from the stem cell graft donor, sampled from the stem cell graft. All receptors come from a human donor who donated a stem cell graft to a child with acute lymphoblastic leukemia.

The V gene is TRBV4-1, the J gene TRBJ1-2; TRBD1 is a possible D gene (5 bases). CDR1 MGHRA and CDR2 YSYEKL come from the germline V gene. This CDR3 region has 15 residues. Trimming shortened V by 4 bases and J by 4 bases, and 16 bases separated the two germline ends. The CDR3 sequence: CASSPIMDTGYGYTF. The CDR3 nucleotides are TGCGCCAGCAGCCCCATTATGGACACGGGCTATGGCTACACCTTC.

This chain connects TRBV10-3 to TRBJ2-1, with 10 positions matching TRBD2. This CDR3 is built from 16 residues. Germline CDR1 and CDR2: ENHRY and SYGVKD. Trimming at V came to 3 bases and at J to 8 bases, leaving 10 bases not matched to a gene. The CDR3 here is CAISDVSSGRLDEQFF. DNA of the CDR3: TGTGCCATCAGTGACGTATCTAGCGGGAGACTCGATGAGCAGTTCTTC.

This clonotype was recorded once. The genes are TRBV5-1 and TRBJ2-3; 11 bases align to TRBD2. CDR1 SGHRS and CDR2 YFSETQ come from the germline V gene. This CDR3 spans 16 amino acids. Trimming at V came to 2 bases and at J to 2 bases, leaving 4 bases not matched to a gene. The CDR3 nucleotides are TGCGCCAGCAGCTTACTTAGCGGGAGGGCCACAGATACGCAGTATTTT. This translates into CASSLLSGRATDTQYF.

This clonotype has a handful of counts. This chain connects TRBV7-8 to TRBJ1-2; D perhaps matches TRBD1 (5 bases). Trimming left V 7 bases short and J 8 bases short, with 20 bases between. Germline V gene lookup returns CDR1 SGHVS and CDR2 FQNEAQ. This CDR3 contains 14 residues. The CDR3: CASTVGQGEWGYTF. As DNA, the CDR3 is TGTGCCAGCACGGTCGGCCAGGGAGAGTGGGGCTACACCTTC.

This clonotype was detected a few times. The chain has TRBV7-2 and TRBJ1-2, with unresolved D. CDR3 size: 13 residues. Trimming removed 7 bases from V and 4 bases from J, with 13 bases in between. The germline V gene has CDR1 SGHTA and CDR2 FQGNSA. The CDR3, as DNA: TGTGCCAGCAACTGGCAGTCCATCTATGGCTACACCTTC. Translating it yields CASNWQSIYGYTF.

This clonotype came up a few times. This rearrangement joins TRBV12-3 or TRBV12-4 to TRBJ2-3; D not certain. CDR3 length: 15 residues. Trimming stripped 3 bases from V and 2 bases from J, with 12 bases between. The CDR3 nucleotides read TGTGCCAGCAGTTTCGTGTATCCCTCCACAGATACGCAGTATTTT. Protein sequence: CASSFVYPSTDTQYF.

In its sample, this clonotype was seen a few times. The chain recombines TRBV2 with TRBJ2-5; TRBD2 agrees at 11 bases. CDR3 length: 15 residues. Germline CDR1 and CDR2: SNHLY and FYNNEI. Trimming cost V 9 bases and J 4 bases; bases outside gene matches: 10. This CDR3 is CASLHPLAGGETQYF. The CDR3 nucleotides read TGTGCCAGTCTCCACCCGCTAGCGGGAGGAGAGACCCAGTACTTC.

The chain employs TRBV20-1 and TRBJ2-2; TRBD2 matches 14 bases. V was clipped by 1 base and J by 4 bases; unmatched bases: 2. CDR3 length equals 16 residues. Per germline, CDR1 DFQATT and CDR2 SNEGSKA (reference sequence). The CDR3 bases are TGCAGTGCTAGAGCGACTAGCGGGAGGGGCACCGGGGAGCTGTTTTTT. Translated, it gives CSARATSGRGTGELFF.